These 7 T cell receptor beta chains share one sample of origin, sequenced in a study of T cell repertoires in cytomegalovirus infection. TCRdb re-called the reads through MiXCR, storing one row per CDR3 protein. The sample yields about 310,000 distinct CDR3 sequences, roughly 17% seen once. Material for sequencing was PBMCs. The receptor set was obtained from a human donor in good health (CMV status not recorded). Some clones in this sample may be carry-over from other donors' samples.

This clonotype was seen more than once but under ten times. The chain's CDR3 is CASSQGRGQDTDTQYF. CDR3 in DNA: TGTGCCAGCAGCCAAGGTCGAGGGCAGGACACAGATACGCAGTATTTT. V and J are TRBV4-2 and TRBJ2-3; weak D call: TRBD2 (5 bases). Trimming removed 1 base at V and 2 bases at J, with 13 bases between. CDR1 and CDR2 (germline): LGHNA, YNFKEQ. CDR3 length: 16 residues.

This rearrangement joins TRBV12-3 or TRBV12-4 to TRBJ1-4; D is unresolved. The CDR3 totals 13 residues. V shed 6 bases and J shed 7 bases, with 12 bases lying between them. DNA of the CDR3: TGTGCCAGCAGCCTCTTCAAGGGTGAAAAACTGTTTTTT. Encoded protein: CASSLFKGEKLFF.

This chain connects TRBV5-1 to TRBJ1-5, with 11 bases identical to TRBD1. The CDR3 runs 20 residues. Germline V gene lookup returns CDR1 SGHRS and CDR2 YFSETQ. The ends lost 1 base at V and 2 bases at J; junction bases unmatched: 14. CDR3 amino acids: CASSLFALGQGVVGNQPQHF. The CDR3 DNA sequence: TGCGCCAGCAGCTTGTTTGCTCTGGGACAGGGGGTTGTTGGCAATCAGCCCCAGCATTTT.

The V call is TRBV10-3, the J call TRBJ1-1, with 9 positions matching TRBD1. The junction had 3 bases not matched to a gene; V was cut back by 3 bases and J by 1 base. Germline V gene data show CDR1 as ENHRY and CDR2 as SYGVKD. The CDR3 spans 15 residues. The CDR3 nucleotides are TGTGCCATCAGTGAACCGGACAGGGGGAACACTGAAGCTTTCTTT. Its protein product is CAISEPDRGNTEAFF.

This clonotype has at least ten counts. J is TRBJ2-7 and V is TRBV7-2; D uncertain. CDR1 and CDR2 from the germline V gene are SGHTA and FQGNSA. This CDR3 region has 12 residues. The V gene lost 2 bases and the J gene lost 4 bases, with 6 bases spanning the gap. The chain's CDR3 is CASSLSAYEQYF. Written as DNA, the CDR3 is TGTGCCAGCAGCTTATCCGCGTACGAGCAGTACTTC.

CDR3 loop: CASSEVDGGGGEQYF. CDR3 sequence (DNA): TGTGCCAGCAGTGAAGTAGATGGCGGCGGGGGAGAGCAGTACTTC. The V and J genes are TRBV2 and TRBJ2-7, with 7 bases aligning to TRBD2. This CDR3 region has 15 residues. V lost 1 base to trimming and J lost 7 bases; unmatched junction nucleotides: 10. Germline lookup yields CDR1 SNHLY and CDR2 FYNNEI.

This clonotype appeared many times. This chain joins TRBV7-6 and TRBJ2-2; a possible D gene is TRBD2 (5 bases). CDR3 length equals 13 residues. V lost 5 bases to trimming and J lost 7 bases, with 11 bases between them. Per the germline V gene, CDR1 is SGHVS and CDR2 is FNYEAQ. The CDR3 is CASSPRGGGELFF. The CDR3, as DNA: TGTGCCAGCAGCCCACGGGGTGGCGGGGAGCTGTTTTTT.